The clone carrying this T cell receptor beta chain came up a few times. Its antigen is not identified. The CDR3 loop spans 15 amino acids. V dropped 1 base and J dropped 4 bases, with 13 bases sitting between them. Germline V gives CDR1 MGHRA, CDR2 YSYEKL. TCRdb passed the reads through MiXCR, listing each CDR3 protein once. Found here are 570,000 or so distinct CDR3 sequences, 40% of them singletons; the top ten hold around 50%. The sample comes from a study of T cell repertoires in cytomegalovirus infection. For the study at large: Alongside well-studied HLA-B-restricted CMV epitopes, recently identified HLA-C-restricted CMV epitopes were also used. Based on public TCR beta signatures, there were indications of CMV infection and of a matching HLA type.

The rearrangement uses TRBV4-1 and TRBJ2-5, with D possibly being TRBD1 (6 bases). This clonotype originated in a human donor in good health (CMV status not recorded). Some clones in this sample may be carry-over from other donors' samples. This material consisted of cultured PBMCs, taken from culture after CMV antigen stimulation. The CDR3 DNA reads TGCGCCAGCAGCCAAGTAGAGGGCAGGGGAGAGACCCAGTACTTC. Protein: CASSQVEGRGETQYF.